Below are 8 T cell receptor beta chains sequenced from a single sample in a study of shared clonotypes between healthy human individuals. Profiled with immunoSEQ multiplex PCR; TCRdb holds only in-frame clones, not every one. The table includes roughly 650,000 clones, 95% to 98% detected once. Specimen: naive CD4+ T cells sorted from blood. Stated subset: CD45RA+ positively selected. The receptors originated from a woman in her thirties in good health.

The rearrangement links TRBV5-5 to TRBJ1-1, with D tentatively TRBD1 (6 bases). Germline assignment: CDR1 SGHKS and CDR2 YYEKEE (reference sequence). The CDR3 is made up of 15 amino acids. V was clipped by 0 bases and J by 0 bases, with 9 bases between them. The CDR3 protein is CASSLVPGVNTEAFF. In nucleotides, the CDR3 is TGTGCCAGCAGCTTGGTTCCAGGGGTGAACACTGAAGCTTTCTTT.

A remark on this clone: This same CDR3 is encoded by further DNA sequences in the sample. The chain combines TRBV5-1 with TRBJ1-1, with 7 nucleotides matching TRBD1. The V segment lost 0 bases and the J segment 3 bases; nucleotides outside the gene matches: 2. The CDR3 sequence is 14 residues long. Germline CDR1 is SGHRS and CDR2 is YFSETQ. CDR3 protein: CASSLGTGDTEAFF. The CDR3, as DNA: TGCGCCAGCAGCTTGGGTACAGGGGACACTGAAGCTTTCTTT. The full variable domain, completed using reference TRBV5-1 and TRBJ1-1, is KAGVTQTPRYLIKTRGQQVTLSCSPISGHRSVSWYQQTPGQGLQFLFEYFSETQRNKGNFPGRFSGRQFSNSRSEMNVSTLELGDSALYLCASSLGTGDTEAFFGQGTRLTVV.

V and J are TRBV27 and TRBJ2-3; 9 bases align to TRBD2. The junction had 5 bases not matched to a gene; V was cut back by 5 bases and J by 2 bases. Germline CDR1 reads MNHEY; CDR2 reads SMNVEV (reference sequence). The CDR3 loop spans 15 amino acids. The CDR3 is CASSDLAGPTDTQYF. The CDR3 nucleotides read TGTGCCAGCAGTGACCTAGCGGGGCCCACAGATACGCAGTATTTT.

This chain uses TRBV15 with TRBJ2-1; D remains unclear. From germline, CDR1 is LNHNV and CDR2 YYDKDF (reference sequence). CDR3 length: 13 residues. V was clipped by 0 bases and J by 9 bases, with 9 bases between them. The CDR3 DNA reads TGTGCCACCAGCAGAGATTTAGCCGGTGAGCAGTTCTTC. It codes for CATSRDLAGEQFF.

This chain uses TRBV11-2 with TRBJ2-7, with 14 bases matching TRBD2. This CDR3 has 19 residues. The V segment lost 4 bases and the J segment 0 bases; nucleotides outside the gene matches: 11. Germline-derived CDR1 and CDR2 are SGHAT and FQNNGV. The CDR3 coding sequence is TGTGCCAGCAGCTCCCAGACTAGCGGGAGGGCCGGGATCTCCTACGAGCAGTACTTC. This translates into CASSSQTSGRAGISYEQYF.

V is TRBV2 and J is TRBJ2-7; a possible D gene is TRBD2 (6 bases). This CDR3 is 14 amino acids long. V shed 7 bases and J shed 1 base, with 14 bases lying between them. CDR1 and CDR2 (germline): SNHLY, FYNNEI. The chain's CDR3 is CASKVARESYEQYF. CDR3 sequence (DNA): TGTGCCAGCAAGGTTGCTCGGGAGTCCTACGAGCAGTACTTC.

The rearrangement joins TRBV15 to TRBJ2-1; D gene ambiguous. The CDR3 contains 14 residues. In germline, CDR1 is LNHNV, CDR2 YYDKDF (reference sequence). Deletions cut 0 bases from V and 9 bases from J, with 12 bases between. CDR3 residues: CATSRDPTRLEQFF. CDR3 DNA: TGTGCCACCAGCAGAGATCCCACGCGGCTTGAGCAGTTCTTC.

The chain combines TRBV5-1 with TRBJ2-3, with 9 nucleotides matching TRBD1. In germline, CDR1 is SGHRS, CDR2 YFSETQ. This CDR3 comprises 15 residues. After removal of 6 bases from V and 2 bases from J, the junction contained 7 bases not matched to a gene. The DNA of the CDR3 is TGCGCCAGCAACGGACAGGGGATCATCACAGATACGCAGTATTTT. It yields the protein CASNGQGIITDTQYF.